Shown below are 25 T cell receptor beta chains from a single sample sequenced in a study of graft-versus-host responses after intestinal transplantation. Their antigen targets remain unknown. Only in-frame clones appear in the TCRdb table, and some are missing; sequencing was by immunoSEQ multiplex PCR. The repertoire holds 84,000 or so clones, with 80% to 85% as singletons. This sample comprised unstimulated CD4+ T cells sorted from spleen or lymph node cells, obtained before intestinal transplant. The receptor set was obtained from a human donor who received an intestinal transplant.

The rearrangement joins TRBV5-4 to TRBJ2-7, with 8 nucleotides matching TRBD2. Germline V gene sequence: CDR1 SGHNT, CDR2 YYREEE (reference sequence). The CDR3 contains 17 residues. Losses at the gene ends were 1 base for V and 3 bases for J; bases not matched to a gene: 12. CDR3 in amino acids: CASSLSPTSAGGYEQYF. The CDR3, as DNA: TGTGCCAGCAGCTTGTCCCCAACTAGCGCGGGGGGCTACGAGCAGTACTTC.

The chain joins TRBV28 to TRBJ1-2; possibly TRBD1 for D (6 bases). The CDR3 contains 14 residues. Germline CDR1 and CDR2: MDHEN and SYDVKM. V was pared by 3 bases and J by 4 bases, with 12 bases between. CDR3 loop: CASSFYREGYGYTF. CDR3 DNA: TGTGCCAGCAGTTTTTACAGGGAAGGCTATGGCTACACCTTC.

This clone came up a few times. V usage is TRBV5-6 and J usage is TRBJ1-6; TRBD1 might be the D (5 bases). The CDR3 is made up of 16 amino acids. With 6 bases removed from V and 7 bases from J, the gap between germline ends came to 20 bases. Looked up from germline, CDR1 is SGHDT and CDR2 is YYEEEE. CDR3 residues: CASTLTPQTANSPLHF. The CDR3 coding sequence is TGTGCCAGCACCCTTACGCCGCAGACAGCCAATTCACCCCTCCACTTT.

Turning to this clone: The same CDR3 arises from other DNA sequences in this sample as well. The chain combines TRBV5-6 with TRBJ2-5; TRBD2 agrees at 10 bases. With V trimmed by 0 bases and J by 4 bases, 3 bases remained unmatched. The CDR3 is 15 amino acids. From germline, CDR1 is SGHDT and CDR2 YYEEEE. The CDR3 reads CASSLVASGRETQYF. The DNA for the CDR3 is TGTGCCAGCAGCTTGGTGGCTAGCGGGAGAGAGACCCAGTACTTC. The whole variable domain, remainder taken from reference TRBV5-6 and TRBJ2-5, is DAGVTQSPTHLIKTRGQQVTLRCSPKSGHDTVSWYQQALGQGPQFIFQYYEEEERQRGNFPDRFSGHQFPNYSSELNVNALLLGDSALYLCASSLVASGRETQYFGPGTRLLVL.

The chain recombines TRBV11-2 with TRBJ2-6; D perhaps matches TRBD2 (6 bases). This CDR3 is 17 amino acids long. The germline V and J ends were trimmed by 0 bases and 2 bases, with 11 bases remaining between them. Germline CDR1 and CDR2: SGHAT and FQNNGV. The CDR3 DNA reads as TGTGCCAGCAGCTTAGAGTCTTGGGGGGCTGGGGCCAACGTCCTGACTTTC. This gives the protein CASSLESWGAGANVLTF.

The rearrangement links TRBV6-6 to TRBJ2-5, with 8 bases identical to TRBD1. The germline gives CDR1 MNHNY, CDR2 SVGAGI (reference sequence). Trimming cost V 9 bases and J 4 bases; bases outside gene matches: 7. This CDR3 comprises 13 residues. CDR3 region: CASARGLSETQYF. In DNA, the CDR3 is TGTGCCAGTGCCAGGGGGCTGTCAGAGACCCAGTACTTC.

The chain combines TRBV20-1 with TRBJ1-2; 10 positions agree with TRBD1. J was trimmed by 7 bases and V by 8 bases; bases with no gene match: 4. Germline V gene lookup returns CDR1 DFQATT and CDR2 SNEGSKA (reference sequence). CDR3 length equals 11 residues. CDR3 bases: TGCAGTTTGACAGGGGGCGCTGGCTACACCTTC. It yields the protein CSLTGGAGYTF.

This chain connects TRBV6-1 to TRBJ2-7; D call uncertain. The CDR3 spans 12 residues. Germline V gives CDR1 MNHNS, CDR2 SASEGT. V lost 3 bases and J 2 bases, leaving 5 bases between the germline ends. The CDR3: CASSDSTYEQYF. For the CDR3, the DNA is TGTGCCAGCAGTGACTCTACCTACGAGCAGTACTTC.

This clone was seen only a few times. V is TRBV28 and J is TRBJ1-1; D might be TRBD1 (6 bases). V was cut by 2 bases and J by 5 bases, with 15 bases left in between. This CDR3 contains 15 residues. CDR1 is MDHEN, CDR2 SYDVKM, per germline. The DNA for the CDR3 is TGTGCCAGCAGTTTAAGGGGGGGGCATACTACTGAAGCTTTCTTT. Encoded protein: CASSLRGGHTTEAFF. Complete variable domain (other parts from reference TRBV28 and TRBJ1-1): DVKVTQSSRYLVKRTGEKVFLECVQDMDHENMFWYRQDPGLGLRLIYFSYDVKMKEKGDIPEGYSVSREKKERFSLILESASTNQTSMYLCASSLRGGHTTEAFFGQGTRLTVV.

CDR3 DNA sequence: TGTGCCAGCAGCGTAGGTGCGGGAGGCGGCACAGATACGCAGTATTTT. Translation gives CASSVGAGGGTDTQYF. The rearrangement uses TRBV9 and TRBJ2-3, with 8 positions matching TRBD2. The ends lost 0 bases at V and 1 base at J; junction bases unmatched: 4. Germline V gene sequence: CDR1 SGDLS, CDR2 YYNGEE. The CDR3 is 16 amino acids. Filled out from reference TRBV9 and TRBJ2-3, the complete variable domain reads DSGVTQTPKHLITATGQRVTLRCSPRSGDLSVYWYQQSLDQGLQFLIQYYNGEERAKGNILERFSAQQFPDLHSELNLSSLELGDSALYFCASSVGAGGGTDTQYFGPGTRLTVL.

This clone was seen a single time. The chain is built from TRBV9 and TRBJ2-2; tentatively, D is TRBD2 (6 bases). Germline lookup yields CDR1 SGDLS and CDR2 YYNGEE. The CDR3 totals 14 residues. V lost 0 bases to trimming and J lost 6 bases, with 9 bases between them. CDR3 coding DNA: TGTGCCAGCAGCGTAGTGCGGGACGCCGGGGAGCTGTTTTTT. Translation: CASSVVRDAGELFF.

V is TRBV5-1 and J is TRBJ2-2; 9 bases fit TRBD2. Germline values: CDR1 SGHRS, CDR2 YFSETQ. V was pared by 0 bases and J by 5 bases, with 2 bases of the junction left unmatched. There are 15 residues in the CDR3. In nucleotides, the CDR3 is TGCGCCAGCAGCTTGGTGGCGGGAGGGACCGGGGAGCTGTTTTTT. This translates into CASSLVAGGTGELFF.

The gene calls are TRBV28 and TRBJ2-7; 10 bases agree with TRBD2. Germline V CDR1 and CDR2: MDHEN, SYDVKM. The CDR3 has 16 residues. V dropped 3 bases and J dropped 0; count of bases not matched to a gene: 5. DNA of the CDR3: TGTGCCAGCAGTTTTAGGGAGCGGGGGGGCTCCTACGAGCAGTACTTC. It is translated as CASSFRERGGSYEQYF.

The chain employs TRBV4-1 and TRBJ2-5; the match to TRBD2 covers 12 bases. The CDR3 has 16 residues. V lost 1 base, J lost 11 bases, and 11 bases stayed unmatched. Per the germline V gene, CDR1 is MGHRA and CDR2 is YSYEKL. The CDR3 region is CASSQALAGGLEEQYF. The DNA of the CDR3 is TGCGCCAGCAGCCAAGCGCTAGCGGGGGGGCTCGAAGAGCAGTACTTC.

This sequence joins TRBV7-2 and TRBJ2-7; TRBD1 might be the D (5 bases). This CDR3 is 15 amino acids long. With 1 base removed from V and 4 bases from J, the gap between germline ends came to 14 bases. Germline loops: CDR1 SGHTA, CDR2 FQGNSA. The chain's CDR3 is CASSLGTGRSYEQYF. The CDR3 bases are TGTGCCAGCAGCTTAGGTACAGGCCGATCATACGAGCAGTACTTC. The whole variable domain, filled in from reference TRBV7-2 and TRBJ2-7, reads GAGVSQSPSNKVTEKGKDVELRCDPISGHTALYWYRQSLGQGLEFLIYFQGNSAPDKSGLPSDRFSAERTGGSVSTLTIQRTQQEDSAVYLCASSLGTGRSYEQYFGPGTRLTVT.

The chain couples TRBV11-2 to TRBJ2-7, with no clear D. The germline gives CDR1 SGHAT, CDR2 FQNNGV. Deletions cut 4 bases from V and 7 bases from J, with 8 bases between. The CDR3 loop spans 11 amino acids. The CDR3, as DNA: TGTGCCAGCAGCTCACAAGATGAGCAGTACTTC. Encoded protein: CASSSQDEQYF.

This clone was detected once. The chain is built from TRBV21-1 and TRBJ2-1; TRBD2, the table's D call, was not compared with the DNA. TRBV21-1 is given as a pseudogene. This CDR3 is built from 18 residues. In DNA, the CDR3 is TGTGCCAGCAGCAAAGGGCGACTAGCGGGGGGGCCCTACAATGAGCAGTTCTTC. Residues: CASSKGRLAGGPYNEQFF.

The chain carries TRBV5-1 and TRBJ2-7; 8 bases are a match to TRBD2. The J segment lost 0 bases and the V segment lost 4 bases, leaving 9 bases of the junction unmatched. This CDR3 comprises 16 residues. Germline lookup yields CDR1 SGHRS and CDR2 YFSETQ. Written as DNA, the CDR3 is TGCGCCAGCAGCCCCCGGGAGGGGGGAAGCTCCTACGAGCAGTACTTC. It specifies CASSPREGGSSYEQYF.

Here the CDR3 DNA reads TGTGCCAGCAGTGAAGGAGGGGGTAACACTGAAGCTTTCTTT. It specifies CASSEGGGNTEAFF. The rearrangement uses TRBV6-1 and TRBJ1-1; possible D gene TRBD1, 6 bases. CDR1 MNHNS and CDR2 SASEGT come from the germline V gene. There are 14 residues in the CDR3. V lost 1 base, J lost 2 bases, and 8 bases lay in between.

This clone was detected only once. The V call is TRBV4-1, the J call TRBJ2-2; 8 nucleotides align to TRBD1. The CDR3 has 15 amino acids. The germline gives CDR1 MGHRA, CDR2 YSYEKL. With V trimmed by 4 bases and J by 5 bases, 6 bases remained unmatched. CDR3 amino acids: CASSPTGVGTGELFF. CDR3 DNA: TGCGCCAGCAGCCCGACAGGGGTCGGAACCGGGGAGCTGTTTTTT.

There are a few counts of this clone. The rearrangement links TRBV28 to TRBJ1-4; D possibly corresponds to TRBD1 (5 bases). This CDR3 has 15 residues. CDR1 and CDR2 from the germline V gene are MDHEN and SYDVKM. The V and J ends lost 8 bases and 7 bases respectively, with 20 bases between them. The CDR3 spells CASHRGDFGGEKLFF. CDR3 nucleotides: TGTGCCAGCCACCGGGGGGATTTTGGCGGTGAAAAACTGTTTTTT.

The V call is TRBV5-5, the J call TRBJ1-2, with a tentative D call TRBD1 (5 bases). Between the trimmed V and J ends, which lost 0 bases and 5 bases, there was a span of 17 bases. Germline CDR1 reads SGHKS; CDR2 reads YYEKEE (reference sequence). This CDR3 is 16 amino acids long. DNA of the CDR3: TGTGCCAGCAGCTTGGCCCCGACAGCTGTGGGGTATGGCTACACCTTC. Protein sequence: CASSLAPTAVGYGYTF.

In DNA form, the CDR3 reads TGTGCCAGCAGCAAAGAGGCGGGGAGCTCCTACGAGCAGTACTTC. Amino acid sequence: CASSKEAGSSYEQYF. The chain is built from TRBV21-1 and TRBJ2-7; the tabulated D call, TRBD2, remains unverified against the DNA. TRBV21-1 corresponds to a pseudogene. This CDR3 region has 15 residues.

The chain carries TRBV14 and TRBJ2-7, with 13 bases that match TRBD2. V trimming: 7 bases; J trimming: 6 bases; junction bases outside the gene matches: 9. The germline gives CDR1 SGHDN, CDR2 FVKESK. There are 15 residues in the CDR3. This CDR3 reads CASTIGTSGIGEQYF. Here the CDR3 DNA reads TGTGCCAGCACGATAGGGACTAGCGGGATCGGCGAGCAGTACTTC.

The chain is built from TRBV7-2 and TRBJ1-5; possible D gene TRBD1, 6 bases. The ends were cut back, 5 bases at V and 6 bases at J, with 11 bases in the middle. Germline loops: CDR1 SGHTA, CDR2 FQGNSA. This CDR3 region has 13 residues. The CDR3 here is CASSPDRSQPQHF. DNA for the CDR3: TGTGCCAGCAGCCCAGACAGGTCTCAGCCCCAGCATTTT.